These T cell receptor beta chains were read from a single sample in a study of blood T cell repertoires in COVID-19. Only in-frame clones appear in the TCRdb table, and some are missing; sequencing was by immunoSEQ multiplex PCR. The sample includes around 210,000 clones, around 85% of them seen just once. Sequenced input: peripheral blood. Receptors originate from a man between 45 and 60 years old with COVID-19, enrolled during active disease. Both conserved end residues are trimmed from each CDR3.

j_gene: TRBJ2-7; v_gene: TRBV11-2; CDR3aa: ASSIGGQAGEQY
j_gene: TRBJ2-4; v_gene: TRBV2; CDR3aa: ASSKQGTKNIQY
j_gene: TRBJ2-1; v_gene: TRBV5-4; CDR3aa: ASSRDRAHEQF
j_gene: TRBJ2-5; v_gene: TRBV29-1; CDR3aa: SVESGGRGETQY
j_gene: TRBJ1-6; v_gene: TRBV5-1; CDR3aa: ASSLAGENLSPLH
j_gene: TRBJ1-2; v_gene: TRBV4-3; CDR3aa: ASSQAGTGYNYGYT
j_gene: TRBJ1-1; v_gene: TRBV5-1; CDR3aa: ASSFRGMNTEAF
j_gene: TRBJ2-3; v_gene: TRBV28; CDR3aa: ASRPSAGSTDTQY
j_gene: TRBJ2-2; v_gene: TRBV7-8; CDR3aa: ASLRPGQGLTGELF
j_gene: TRBJ2-7; v_gene: TRBV29-1; CDR3aa: SVGTGGTYEQY
j_gene: TRBJ1-6; v_gene: TRBV4-3; CDR3aa: ASSGRDRYSPLH
j_gene: TRBJ2-2; v_gene: TRBV7-3; CDR3aa: ASSPPGSGGAATGELF
j_gene: TRBJ1-2; v_gene: TRBV6-5; CDR3aa: ASRIQGVGGYT
j_gene: TRBJ1-6; v_gene: TRBV4-1; CDR3aa: ASSLLGGFSPLH
j_gene: TRBJ2-5; v_gene: TRBV5-4; CDR3aa: ASSLLGRGGQETQY
j_gene: TRBJ1-4; v_gene: TRBV5-1; CDR3aa: ASSLRGQGDEKLF
j_gene: TRBJ1-2; v_gene: TRBV5-1; CDR3aa: ASSFEQGNYGYT
j_gene: TRBJ2-7; v_gene: TRBV25-1; CDR3aa: ASSDIYEQY
j_gene: TRBJ2-2; v_gene: TRBV14; CDR3aa: ASSHLSRRGAVRTGELF
j_gene: TRBJ1-5; v_gene: TRBV10-2; CDR3aa: ASRITRGQPQH
j_gene: TRBJ2-5; v_gene: TRBV6-5; CDR3aa: ASTWTVVETQY
j_gene: TRBJ2-3; v_gene: TRBV11-1; CDR3aa: ASSLALGWGETDTQY
j_gene: TRBJ2-5; v_gene: TRBV9; CDR3aa: ASSVGPQGRQETQY
j_gene: TRBJ2-5; v_gene: TRBV6-2/TRBV6-3; CDR3aa: ASSYSSGGRETQY
j_gene: TRBJ2-1; v_gene: TRBV3-1/TRBV3-2; CDR3aa: ASTFTSGAYNEQF
j_gene: TRBJ1-1; v_gene: TRBV27; CDR3aa: ASSLTGNTEAF
j_gene: TRBJ2-1; v_gene: TRBV29-1; CDR3aa: SVVSTTRGNEQF
j_gene: TRBJ1-1; v_gene: TRBV11-3; CDR3aa: ASSLNGGTTEAF
j_gene: TRBJ2-7; v_gene: TRBV5-1; CDR3aa: ASSLGQAQGKVGQY
j_gene: TRBJ2-7; v_gene: TRBV7-8; CDR3aa: ASTPQTSGPYEQY